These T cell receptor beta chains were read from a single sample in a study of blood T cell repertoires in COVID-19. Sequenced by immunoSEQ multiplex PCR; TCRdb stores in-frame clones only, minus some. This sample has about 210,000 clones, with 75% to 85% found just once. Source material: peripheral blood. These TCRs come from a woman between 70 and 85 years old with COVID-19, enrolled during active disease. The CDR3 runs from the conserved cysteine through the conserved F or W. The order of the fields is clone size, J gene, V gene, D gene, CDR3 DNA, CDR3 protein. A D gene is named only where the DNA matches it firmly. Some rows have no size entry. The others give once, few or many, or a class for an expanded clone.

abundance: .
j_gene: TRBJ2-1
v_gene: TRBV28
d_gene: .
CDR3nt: TGTGCCAGCAGTTTCGGGGGAACCCGAGGGGAGCAGTTCTTC
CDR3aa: CASSFGGTRGEQFF

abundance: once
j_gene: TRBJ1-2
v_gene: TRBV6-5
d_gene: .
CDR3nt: TGTGCCAGCAGTCCGACAGTGAACTATGGCTACACCTTC
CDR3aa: CASSPTVNYGYTF

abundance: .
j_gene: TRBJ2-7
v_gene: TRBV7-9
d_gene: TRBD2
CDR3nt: TGTGCCAGCAGCTTTGGGCCTAGCGGGAAGTACGAGCAGTACTTC
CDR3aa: CASSFGPSGKYEQYF

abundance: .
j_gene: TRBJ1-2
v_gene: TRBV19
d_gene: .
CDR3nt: TGTGCCAGTCGAAGCAGGGTCGGCTATGGCTACACCTTC
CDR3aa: CASRSRVGYGYTF

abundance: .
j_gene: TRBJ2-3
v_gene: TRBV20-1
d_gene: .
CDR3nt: TGCAGTGCTAGTTTCCTAGACACAGATACGCAGTATTTT
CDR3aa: CSASFLDTDTQYF

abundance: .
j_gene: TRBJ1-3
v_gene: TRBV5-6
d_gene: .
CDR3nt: TGTGCCAGCAGCTTCAGGTTCAACTCTGGAAACACCATATATTTT
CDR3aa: CASSFRFNSGNTIYF

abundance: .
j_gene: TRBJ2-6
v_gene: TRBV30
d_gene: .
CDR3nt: TGTGCCTGGAGTGTACGAGTGGAGCACTCTGGGGCCAACGTCCTGACTTTC
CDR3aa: CAWSVRVEHSGANVLTF

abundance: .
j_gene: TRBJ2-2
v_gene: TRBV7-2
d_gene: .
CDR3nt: TGTGCCAGCAGCTTCCAGGGGACCGTCGGGGAGCTGTTTTTT
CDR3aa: CASSFQGTVGELFF

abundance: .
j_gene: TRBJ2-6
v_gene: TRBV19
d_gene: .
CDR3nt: TGTGCCAGTAGTTACGGTACTGGGGCCAACGTCCTGACTTTC
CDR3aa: CASSYGTGANVLTF

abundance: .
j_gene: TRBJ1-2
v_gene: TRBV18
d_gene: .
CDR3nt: TGTGCCAGCTCACCAGAGGCGGGGGCTCAAGGCTACACCTTC
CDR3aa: CASSPEAGAQGYTF

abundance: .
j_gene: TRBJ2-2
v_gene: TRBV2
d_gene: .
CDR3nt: TGTGCCAGCAGTGAAGGGTCTGGAGCAGTCGGGGAGCTGTTTTTT
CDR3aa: CASSEGSGAVGELFF

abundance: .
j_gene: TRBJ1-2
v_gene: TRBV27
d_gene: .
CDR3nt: TGTGCCAGCAGTTCCAACAGAAAGAACTATGGCTACACCTTC
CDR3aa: CASSSNRKNYGYTF

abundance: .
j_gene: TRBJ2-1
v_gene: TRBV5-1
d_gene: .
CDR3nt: TGCGCCAGCAGCTTATCGGGAGACAATGAGCAGTTCTTC
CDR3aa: CASSLSGDNEQFF

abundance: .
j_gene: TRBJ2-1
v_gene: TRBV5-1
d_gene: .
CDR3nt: TGCGCCAGCAGCTTGGGACCGTCGGGCTCCTACAATGAGCAGTTCTTC
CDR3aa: CASSLGPSGSYNEQFF

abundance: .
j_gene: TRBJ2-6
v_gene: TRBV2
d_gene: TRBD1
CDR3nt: TGTGCCAGCAGTGAAACAGGGGTTGGGGCCAACGTCCTGACTTTC
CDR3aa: CASSETGVGANVLTF

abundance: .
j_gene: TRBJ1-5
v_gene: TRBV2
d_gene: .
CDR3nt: TGTGCCAGCGCCCCGGCTAGGAATCAGCCCCAGCATTTT
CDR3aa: CASAPARNQPQHF

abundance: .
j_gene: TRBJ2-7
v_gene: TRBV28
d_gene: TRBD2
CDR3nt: TGTGCCAGCAGTTTGGCGGGAGTGGGACGCGAGCAGTACTTC
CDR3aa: CASSLAGVGREQYF

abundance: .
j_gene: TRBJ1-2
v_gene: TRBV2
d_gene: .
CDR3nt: TGTGCCAGCAGGTTGGACAGCGGCCGCTATGGCTACACCTTC
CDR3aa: CASRLDSGRYGYTF

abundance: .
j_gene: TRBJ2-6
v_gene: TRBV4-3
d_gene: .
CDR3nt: TGCGCCAGCAGCCAAGAGGGGGCTACCTCTGGGGCCAACGTCCTGACTTTC
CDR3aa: CASSQEGATSGANVLTF

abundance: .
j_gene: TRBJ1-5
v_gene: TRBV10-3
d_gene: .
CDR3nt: TGTGCCATCAGAGGGGATAGCAATCAGCCCCAGCATTTT
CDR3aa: CAIRGDSNQPQHF

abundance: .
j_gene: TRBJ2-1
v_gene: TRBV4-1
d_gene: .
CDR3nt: TGCGCCAGCAGCCAAGCTGAGCGGGCCGACAATGAGCAGTTCTTC
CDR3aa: CASSQAERADNEQFF

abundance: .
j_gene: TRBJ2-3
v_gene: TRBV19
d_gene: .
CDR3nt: TGTGCCAGTAGTGTTCAGGGGCGTCAAGATACGCAGTATTTT
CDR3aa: CASSVQGRQDTQYF

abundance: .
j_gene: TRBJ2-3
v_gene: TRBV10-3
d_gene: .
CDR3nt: TGTGCCATCAGAGACAGTCGGCACACAGATACGCAGTATTTT
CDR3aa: CAIRDSRHTDTQYF

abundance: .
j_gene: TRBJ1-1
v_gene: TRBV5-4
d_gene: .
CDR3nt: TGTGCCAGCAGCTTACGGACAGTGATGAACACTGAAGCTTTCTTT
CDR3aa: CASSLRTVMNTEAFF

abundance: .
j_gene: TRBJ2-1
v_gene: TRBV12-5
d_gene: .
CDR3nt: TGTGCTAGTGGTTTGAGGGGCGGGATAGGCTACAATGAGCAGTTCTTC
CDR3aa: CASGLRGGIGYNEQFF

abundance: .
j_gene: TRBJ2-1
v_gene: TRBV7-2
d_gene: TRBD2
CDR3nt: TGTGCCAGCAGCGTCGTCATAGGGAGGGATGAGCAGTTCTTC
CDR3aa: CASSVVIGRDEQFF

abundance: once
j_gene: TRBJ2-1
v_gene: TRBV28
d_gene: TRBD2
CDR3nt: TGTGCCAGCAGTTTATCGAGCGGGAGGGTTCATGAGCAGTTCTTC
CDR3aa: CASSLSSGRVHEQFF

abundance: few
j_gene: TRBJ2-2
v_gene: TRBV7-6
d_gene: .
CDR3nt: TGTGCCGGGCGGTCAGAGGGCACCGGGGAGCTGTTTTTT
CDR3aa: CAGRSEGTGELFF

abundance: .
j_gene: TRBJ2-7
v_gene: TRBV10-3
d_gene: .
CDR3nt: TGTGCCATCAGGGACGGAGGTCCCTCCTACGAGCAGTACTTC
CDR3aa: CAIRDGGPSYEQYF

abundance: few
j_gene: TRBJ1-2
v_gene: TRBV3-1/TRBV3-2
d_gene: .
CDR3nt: TGTGCCAGCAGCCAAGAATCCTTGCAGGCCAACTATGGCTACACCTTC
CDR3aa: CASSQESLQANYGYTF

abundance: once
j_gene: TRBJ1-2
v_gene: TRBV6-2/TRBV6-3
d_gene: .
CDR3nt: TGTGCCAGCAGTTACTCGGGGCTGGATAGCTACACCTTC
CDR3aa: CASSYSGLDSYTF

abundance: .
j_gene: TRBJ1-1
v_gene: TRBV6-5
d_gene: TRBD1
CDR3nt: TGTGCCAGCAGTTATACGGGGACAGGGGCTGAAGCTTTCTTT
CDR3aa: CASSYTGTGAEAFF

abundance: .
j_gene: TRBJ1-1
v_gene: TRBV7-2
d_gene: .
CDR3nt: TGTGCCAGCAGTTCCGGGAACTCGAACACTGAAGCTTTCTTT
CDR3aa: CASSSGNSNTEAFF

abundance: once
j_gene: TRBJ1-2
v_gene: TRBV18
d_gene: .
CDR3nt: TGTGCCAGCTCACCACAAGCTACAGATGGCTACACCTTC
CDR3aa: CASSPQATDGYTF

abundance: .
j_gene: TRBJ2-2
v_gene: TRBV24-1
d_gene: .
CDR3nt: TGTGCCACCAGTGATTTCGTAGGAGGCAGATACACCGGGGAGCTGTTTTTT
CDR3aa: CATSDFVGGRYTGELFF

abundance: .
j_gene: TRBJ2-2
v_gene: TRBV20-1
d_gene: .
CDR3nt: TGCAGTGCTAGTACCGGGAATATTCCCGGGGAGCTGTTTTTT
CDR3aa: CSASTGNIPGELFF

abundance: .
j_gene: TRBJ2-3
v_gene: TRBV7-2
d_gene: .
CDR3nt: TGTGCCAGCAGCTTGATTGGCGGAATCACAGATACGCAGTATTTT
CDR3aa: CASSLIGGITDTQYF

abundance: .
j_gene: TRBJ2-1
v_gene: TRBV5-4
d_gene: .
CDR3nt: TGTGCCAGCACACTAGAGCCTTCCTATGAGCAGTTCTTC
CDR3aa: CASTLEPSYEQFF

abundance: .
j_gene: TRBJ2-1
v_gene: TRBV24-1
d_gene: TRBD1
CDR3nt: TGTGCCACCAGCGAGACAGGGAGATTGAACAATGAGCAGTTCTTC
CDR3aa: CATSETGRLNNEQFF

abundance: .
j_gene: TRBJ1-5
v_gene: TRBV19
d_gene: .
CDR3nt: TGTGCCAGTAGTACCACAGGAGGGACTCAGCCCCAGCATTTT
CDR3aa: CASSTTGGTQPQHF

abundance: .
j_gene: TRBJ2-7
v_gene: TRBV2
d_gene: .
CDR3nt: TGTGCCAGCAGAAGCAACGAGCAGTACTTC
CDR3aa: CASRSNEQYF

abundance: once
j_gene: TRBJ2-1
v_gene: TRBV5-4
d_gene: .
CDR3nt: TGTGCCAGCAGCTTTACAGGCGGACCCTCCTACAATGAGCAGTTCTTC
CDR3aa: CASSFTGGPSYNEQFF

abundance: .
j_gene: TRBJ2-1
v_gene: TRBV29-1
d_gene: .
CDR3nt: TGCAGCGTTCGCAGGGGGGAGTTGGCAAATGAGCAGTTCTTC
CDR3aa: CSVRRGELANEQFF

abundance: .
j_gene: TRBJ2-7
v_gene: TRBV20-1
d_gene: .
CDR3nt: TGCAGTGCTAGATCCGCGGGGGAGCAGTACTTC
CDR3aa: CSARSAGEQYF

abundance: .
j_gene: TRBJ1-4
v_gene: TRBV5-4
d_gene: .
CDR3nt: TGTGCCAGCAGCATGAAAGCCCCGGGGGTGGCTAATGAAAAACTGTTTTTT
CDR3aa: CASSMKAPGVANEKLFF

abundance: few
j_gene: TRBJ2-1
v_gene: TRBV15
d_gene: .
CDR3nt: TGTGCCACCAGCAGTCCCGTGGGCCTGCACAATGAGCAGTTCTTC
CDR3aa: CATSSPVGLHNEQFF

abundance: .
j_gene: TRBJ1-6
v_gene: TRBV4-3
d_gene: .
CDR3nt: TGCGCCAGCAGCCAAGAGGGGGGTGGTAATTCACCCCTCCACTTT
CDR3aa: CASSQEGGGNSPLHF

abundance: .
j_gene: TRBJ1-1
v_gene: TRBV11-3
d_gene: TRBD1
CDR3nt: TGTGCCAGCAGCTCTGTCCGGACAGGGGGCACGGCTTTCTTT
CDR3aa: CASSSVRTGGTAFF

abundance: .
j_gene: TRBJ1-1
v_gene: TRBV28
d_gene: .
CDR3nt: TGTGCCAGCAGTAACAGGGTGAACACTGAAGCTTTCTTT
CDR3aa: CASSNRVNTEAFF

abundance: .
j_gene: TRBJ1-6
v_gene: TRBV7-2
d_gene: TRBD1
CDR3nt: TGTGCCAGCAGCTTAATCGCAGGGGGCACGAATTCACCCCTCCACTTT
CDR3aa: CASSLIAGGTNSPLHF